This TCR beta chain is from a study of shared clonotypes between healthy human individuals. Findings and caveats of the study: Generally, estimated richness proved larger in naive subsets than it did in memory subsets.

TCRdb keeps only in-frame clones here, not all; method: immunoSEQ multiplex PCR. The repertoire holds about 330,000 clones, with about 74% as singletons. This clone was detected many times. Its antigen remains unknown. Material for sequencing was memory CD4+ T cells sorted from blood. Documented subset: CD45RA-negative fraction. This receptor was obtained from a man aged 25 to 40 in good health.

The CDR3 nucleotides are TGTGCCAGCAGCCCGGATCCAAGGACTGTGGGTGAGCAGTTCTTC. Translation: CASSPDPRTVGEQFF. The V call is TRBV7-3, the J call TRBJ2-1; D perhaps matches TRBD2 (5 bases). The V end lost 5 bases, the J end lost 9 bases, and 20 bases lay between the germline ends. The germline V gene encodes CDR1 SGHTA and CDR2 FQGTGA. The CDR3 sequence is 15 residues long.